These 10 T cell receptor beta chains were all obtained from the same sample, sequenced in a study of cytomegalovirus exposure and HLA in healthy donors. The PCR had 60 Vbeta and 13 Jbeta primers. Method: immunoSEQ multiplex PCR; TCRdb's copy keeps in-frame clones and lacks some. The profile shows about 150,000 clones, about three quarters of them singletons. The sample was PBMCs. These receptors originate from a male donor in good health and CMV-seronegative.

This clone came up a few times. The chain couples TRBV5-6 to TRBJ2-5; D might be TRBD2 (6 bases). CDR3 length equals 14 residues. From germline, CDR1 is SGHDT and CDR2 YYEEEE. Trimming pared 3 bases from V and 3 bases from J, leaving 12 bases between. This CDR3 is CASSSRWGEETQYF. CDR3 bases: TGTGCCAGCAGCTCAAGGTGGGGGGAAGAGACCCAGTACTTC.

The chain links TRBV6-5 to TRBJ2-7, with 8 bases fitting TRBD2. The CDR3 contains 14 residues. The ends lost 7 bases at V and 2 bases at J; junction bases unmatched: 7. CDR1 MNHEY and CDR2 SVGAGI come from the germline V gene. CDR3 bases: TGTGCCAGCAATCCCGGGGGGGTCCCCTACGAGCAGTACTTC. Its translation: CASNPGGVPYEQYF.

The rearrangement links TRBV5-1 to TRBJ2-5, with 12 bases fitting TRBD2. CDR1 and CDR2 (germline): SGHRS, YFSETQ. This CDR3 region has 17 residues. V lost 3 bases, J lost 0 bases, and 6 bases stayed unmatched. As DNA, the CDR3 is TGCGCCAGCAGCTCCCTCGGACTAGCGGGGAACCAAGAGACCCAGTACTTC. Its protein product is CASSSLGLAGNQETQYF. The full variable domain, with the rest looked up from reference TRBV5-1 and TRBJ2-5, is KAGVTQTPRYLIKTRGQQVTLSCSPISGHRSVSWYQQTPGQGLQFLFEYFSETQRNKGNFPGRFSGRQFSNSRSEMNVSTLELGDSALYLCASSSLGLAGNQETQYFGPGTRLLVL.

J is TRBJ1-6 and V is TRBV2; D not resolved. Germline CDR1 reads SNHLY; CDR2 reads FYNNEI. The CDR3 extends over 14 amino acids. V was shortened by 6 bases and J by 8 bases, with 14 bases between the two germline ends. The DNA for the CDR3 is TGTGCCAGCAGGCCCGGGAGCTCCTATTCACCCCTCCACTTT. Its protein is CASRPGSSYSPLHF.

This chain uses TRBV7-3 with TRBJ2-7, with no clear D. The V gene's germline CDR1 is SGHTA and CDR2 FQGTGA. The CDR3 is 13 amino acids. V was trimmed by 5 bases and J by 0 bases, leaving 8 bases between them. CDR3 DNA: TGTGCCAGCAGCCAACAGAGCTCCTACGAGCAGTACTTC. Translated: CASSQQSSYEQYF. Full variable domain (rest looked up from reference TRBV7-3 and TRBJ2-7): GAGVSQTPSNKVTEKGKYVELRCDPISGHTALYWYRQSLGQGPEFLIYFQGTGAADDSGLPNDRFFAVRPEGSVSTLKIQRTERGDSAVYLCASSQQSSYEQYFGPGTRLTVT.

The chain combines TRBV9 with TRBJ2-2; 9 nucleotides line up with TRBD1. Germline V gene lookup returns CDR1 SGDLS and CDR2 YYNGEE. The CDR3 is 14 amino acids. V shed 4 bases, J shed 7 bases, and the junction held 5 bases outside the gene matches. The CDR3 DNA reads TGTGCCAGCAGCACGGGACAGGGACTCGGGGAGCTGTTTTTT. Amino acids: CASSTGQGLGELFF.

The chain recombines TRBV5-1 with TRBJ2-3, with D hard to call. The V gene's germline CDR1 is SGHRS and CDR2 YFSETQ. Trimming took off 3 bases at V and 8 bases at J, with 7 bases between the two ends. The CDR3 has 11 residues. The CDR3 DNA sequence: TGCGCCAGCAGCTCGACAATTACGCAGTATTTT. As protein: CASSSTITQYF.

The genes are TRBV7-3 and TRBJ2-2, with a possible D match to TRBD2 (6 bases). The CDR3 spans 15 residues. From germline, CDR1 is SGHTA and CDR2 FQGTGA. Trimming removed 5 bases at V and 5 bases at J, with 15 bases between. The CDR3 is CASSATGRDTGELFF. The CDR3 DNA sequence: TGTGCCAGCAGCGCAACCGGGAGAGATACCGGGGAGCTGTTTTTT.

The chain is built from TRBV9 and TRBJ2-3; the D is unclear. Germline values: CDR1 SGDLS, CDR2 YYNGEE. There are 13 residues in the CDR3. The ends were cut back, 3 bases at V and 2 bases at J, with 7 bases in the middle. In DNA, the CDR3 is TGTGCCAGCAGCGGGAGTATCACAGATACGCAGTATTTT. This translates into CASSGSITDTQYF.

This clone was picked up one time. The rearrangement links TRBV25-1 to TRBJ1-3, with D unclear. V gave up 2 bases and J gave up 8 bases, with 16 bases separating them. The germline V gene has CDR1 MGHDK and CDR2 SYGVNS. This CDR3 is 15 amino acids long. Here the CDR3 DNA reads TGTGCCAGCAGTGAAATGGTTGCGCCGGGTTACACCATATATTTT. This translates into CASSEMVAPGYTIYF.